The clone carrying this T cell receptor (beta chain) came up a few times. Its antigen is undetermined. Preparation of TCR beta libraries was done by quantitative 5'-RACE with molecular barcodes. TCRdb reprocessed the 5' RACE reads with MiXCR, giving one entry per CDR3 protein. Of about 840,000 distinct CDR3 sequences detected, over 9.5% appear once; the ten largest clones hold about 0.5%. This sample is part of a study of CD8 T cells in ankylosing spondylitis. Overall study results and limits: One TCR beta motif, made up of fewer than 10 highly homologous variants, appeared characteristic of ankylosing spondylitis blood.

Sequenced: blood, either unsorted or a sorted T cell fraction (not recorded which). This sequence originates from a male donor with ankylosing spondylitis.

The CDR3 DNA reads as TGTGCCAGCAGCTTAACCTCGTCGAACACCATATATTTT. Amino acids: CASSLTSSNTIYF. The V and J genes are TRBV7-3 and TRBJ1-3; D is undetermined. Germline CDR1 and CDR2: SGHTA and FQGTGA. The CDR3 contains 13 residues. V lost 0 bases and J lost 7, with 7 bases in between.